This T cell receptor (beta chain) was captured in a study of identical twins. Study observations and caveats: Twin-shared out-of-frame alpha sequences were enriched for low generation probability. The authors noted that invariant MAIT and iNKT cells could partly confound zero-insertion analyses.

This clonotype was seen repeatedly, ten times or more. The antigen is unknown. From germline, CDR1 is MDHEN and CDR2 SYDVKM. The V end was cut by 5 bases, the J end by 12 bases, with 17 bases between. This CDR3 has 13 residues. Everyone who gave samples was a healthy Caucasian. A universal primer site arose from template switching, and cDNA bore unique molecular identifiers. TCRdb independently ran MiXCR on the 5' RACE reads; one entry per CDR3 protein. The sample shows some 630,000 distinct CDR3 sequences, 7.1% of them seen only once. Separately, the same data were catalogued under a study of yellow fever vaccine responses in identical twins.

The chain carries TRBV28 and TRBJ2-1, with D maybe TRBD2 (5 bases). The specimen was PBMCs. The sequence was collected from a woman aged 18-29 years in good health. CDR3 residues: CASSPHTGWSQFF. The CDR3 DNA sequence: TGTGCCAGCAGTCCCCACACGGGGTGGTCGCAGTTCTTC.